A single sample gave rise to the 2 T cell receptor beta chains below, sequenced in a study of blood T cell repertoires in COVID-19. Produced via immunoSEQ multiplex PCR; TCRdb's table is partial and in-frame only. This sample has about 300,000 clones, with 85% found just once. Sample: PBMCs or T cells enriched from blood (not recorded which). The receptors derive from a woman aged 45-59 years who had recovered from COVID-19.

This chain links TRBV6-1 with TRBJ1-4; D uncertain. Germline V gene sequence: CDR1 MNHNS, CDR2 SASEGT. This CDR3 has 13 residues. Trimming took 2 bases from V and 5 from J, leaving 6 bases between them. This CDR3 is CASSETRNEKLFF. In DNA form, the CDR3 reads TGTGCCAGCAGTGAAACCAGAAATGAAAAACTGTTTTTT.

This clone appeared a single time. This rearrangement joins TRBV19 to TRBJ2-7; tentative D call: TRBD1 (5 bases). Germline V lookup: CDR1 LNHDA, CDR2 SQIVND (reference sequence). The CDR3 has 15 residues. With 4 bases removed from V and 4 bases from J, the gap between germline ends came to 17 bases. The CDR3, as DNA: TGTGCCAGTAGTACCCGCGGTGGGGCCGCATACGAGCAGTACTTC. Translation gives CASSTRGGAAYEQYF.